This entry lists 17 T cell receptor beta chains sequenced from one sample in a study of blood T cell repertoires in COVID-19. Assay: immunoSEQ multiplex PCR; the TCRdb copy retains only in-frame clones and omits some. The data show about 100,000 clones, roughly 90% seen once. The sequenced sample was peripheral blood. The receptor set was obtained from a man younger than 45 in a cohort sampled during active COVID-19.

The V gene is TRBV24-1, the J gene TRBJ2-7; no clear D gene. There are 13 residues in the CDR3. CDR1 and CDR2 (germline): KGHDR, SFDVKD. V was shortened by 4 bases and J by 1 base, with 7 bases between the two germline ends. CDR3 bases: TGTGCCACCAGTGAACCGGGTTCCTACGAGCAGTACTTC. Its protein is CATSEPGSYEQYF.

This clone showed up just once. Written as DNA, the CDR3 is TGTGCCAGCAGACCTGGGACAGGGCAGACGGCTGAAGCTTTCTTT. This codes for CASRPGTGQTAEAFF. The genes are TRBV6-5 and TRBJ1-1; TRBD1 aligns across 9 bases. J lost 6 bases, V lost 6 bases, and 11 bases had no gene match. CDR1 and CDR2 from the germline V gene are MNHEY and SVGAGI. This CDR3 region has 15 residues.

This clone was observed once. The chain is built from TRBV7-8 and TRBJ1-1; D gene unclear. Trimming took off 5 bases at V and 0 bases at J, with 10 bases between the two ends. The V gene's germline CDR1 is SGHVS and CDR2 FQNEAQ. The CDR3 loop spans 14 amino acids. The CDR3 loop reads CASSITEMNTEAFF. In DNA form, the CDR3 reads TGTGCCAGCAGCATCACAGAGATGAACACTGAAGCTTTCTTT.

The chain is built from TRBV29-1 and TRBJ2-2, with 7 bases lining up with TRBD1. Germline CDR1 is SQVTM and CDR2 is ANQGSEA. The CDR3 consists of 14 residues. Trimming at V came to 4 bases and at J to 0 bases, leaving 2 bases not matched to a gene. The CDR3 here is CSVADRSNTGELFF. The CDR3 coding sequence is TGCAGCGTTGCGGACAGGTCGAACACCGGGGAGCTGTTTTTT.

This clone was seen a single time. The chain employs TRBV12-5 and TRBJ2-2, with D possibly TRBD2 on 5 matching bases. Deletions cut 4 bases from V and 6 bases from J, with 12 bases between. The germline CDR1 and CDR2 sequences are LGHNT and FRNRAP. The CDR3 loop spans 14 amino acids. As DNA, the CDR3 is TGTGCTAGTGGTTGGGAGCAAGGCCCCGGGGAGCTGTTTTTT. This gives the protein CASGWEQGPGELFF.

The rearrangement links TRBV19 to TRBJ1-2; the match to TRBD1 covers 7 bases. CDR3 length: 14 amino acids. Looked up from germline, CDR1 is LNHDA and CDR2 is SQIVND (reference sequence). The V segment lost 6 bases and the J segment 5 bases; nucleotides outside the gene matches: 9. The CDR3 nucleotides are TGTGCCAGTAGACTATCGACAGGGCCTTATGGCTACACCTTC. This translates into CASRLSTGPYGYTF.

This chain links TRBV10-3 with TRBJ2-3; the D gene is possibly TRBD2 (5 bases). Germline values: CDR1 ENHRY, CDR2 SYGVKD. This CDR3 has 13 amino acids. V shed 6 bases and J shed 4 bases, with 11 bases lying between them. The CDR3: CAIRDSHADTQYF. CDR3 bases: TGTGCCATCAGGGACTCCCACGCAGATACGCAGTATTTT.

V and J are TRBV18 and TRBJ2-5, with 8 positions matching TRBD1. CDR3 length: 13 residues. Germline V gene sequence: CDR1 KGHSH, CDR2 LQKENI. Germline trimming cut 4 bases from V and 5 bases from J; bases unmatched to any gene: 3. The CDR3 nucleotides are TGTGCCAGCTCACAGGACAGGGTGGAGACCCAGTACTTC. Translation: CASSQDRVETQYF.

The V call is TRBV27, the J call TRBJ2-3; tentative D call: TRBD2 (5 bases). Germline CDR1 and CDR2: MNHEY and SMNVEV (reference sequence). Trimming stripped 2 bases from V and 1 base from J, with 10 bases between. This CDR3 comprises 15 residues. This CDR3 reads CASSLNPGGTDTQYF. The CDR3 coding sequence is TGTGCCAGCAGTTTAAATCCCGGGGGCACAGATACGCAGTATTTT.

The genes are TRBV3-1 (or the pseudogene TRBV3-2) and TRBJ2-3, with TRBD2 matching over 7 bases. Germline V lookup: CDR1 LGHDT, CDR2 YNNKEL (reference sequence). Germline trimming cut 4 bases from V and 7 bases from J; bases unmatched to any gene: 8. There are 14 residues in the CDR3. The CDR3 nucleotides read TGTGCCAGCAGCCTCAGGACTAGTCGGTATACGCAGTATTTT. Translated, it gives CASSLRTSRYTQYF.

The V gene is TRBV19, the J gene TRBJ2-1; D ambiguous. This CDR3 region has 12 residues. With 3 bases removed from V and 2 bases from J, the gap between germline ends came to 2 bases. Germline lookup yields CDR1 LNHDA and CDR2 SQIVND (reference sequence). CDR3 region: CASSITYNEQFF. The CDR3 bases are TGTGCCAGTAGTATTACCTACAATGAGCAGTTCTTC.

The chain has TRBV14 and TRBJ2-2; possibly TRBD1 for D (6 bases). The CDR3 runs 17 residues. Trimming pared 5 bases from V and 0 bases from J, leaving 16 bases between. The V gene's germline CDR1 is SGHDN and CDR2 FVKESK. The CDR3 loop reads CASSRIGQPANTGELFF. CDR3 nucleotides: TGTGCCAGCAGCAGGATTGGACAGCCCGCGAACACCGGGGAGCTGTTTTTT.

The rearrangement joins TRBV7-2 to TRBJ2-7, with 9 bases fitting TRBD1. V dropped 5 bases and J dropped 6; count of bases not matched to a gene: 8. The CDR3 totals 14 residues. The V gene's germline CDR1 is SGHTA and CDR2 FQGNSA. The DNA of the CDR3 is TGTGCCAGCAGCCCCGGACAGGGGAGCGTCGAGCAGTACTTC. Residues: CASSPGQGSVEQYF.

The J gene is TRBJ2-7, the V gene TRBV6-2 or TRBV6-3, with a possible D match to TRBD1 (5 bases). V was pared by 4 bases and J by 2 bases, with 12 bases between. The CDR3 has 14 residues. Germline V lookup: CDR1 MNHEY, CDR2 SVGEGT. CDR3 sequence (DNA): TGTGCCAGCAGTTTGGCAGGGTTTCCCTACGAGCAGTACTTC. This sequence encodes CASSLAGFPYEQYF.

The V call is TRBV9, the J call TRBJ1-2; 9 bases map to TRBD1. The CDR3 is 17 amino acids. J lost 6 bases, V lost 4 bases, and 16 bases had no gene match. Germline loops: CDR1 SGDLS, CDR2 YYNGEE. This CDR3 is CASSPSGTGKKGNGYTF. Written as DNA, the CDR3 is TGTGCCAGCAGCCCCTCCGGGACAGGGAAGAAGGGGAATGGCTACACCTTC. The entire variable domain, with the rest obtained from reference TRBV9 and TRBJ1-2, is as follows: DSGVTQTPKHLITATGQRVTLRCSPRSGDLSVYWYQQSLDQGLQFLIQYYNGEERAKGNILERFSAQQFPDLHSELNLSSLELGDSALYFCASSPSGTGKKGNGYTFGSGTRLTVV.

This chain uses TRBV27 with TRBJ2-3; 8 nucleotides line up with TRBD2. This CDR3 is built from 16 residues. The trim removed 2 bases at V and 2 bases at J, leaving 6 bases unmatched. The V gene's germline CDR1 is MNHEY and CDR2 SMNVEV (reference sequence). The CDR3 is CASSLNPGGVTDTQYF. The CDR3 region has the DNA TGTGCCAGCAGTTTAAACCCCGGGGGGGTCACAGATACGCAGTATTTT.

The chain joins TRBV2 to TRBJ2-5; 7 bases line up with TRBD1. V shed 6 bases and J 3 bases; nucleotides not matched to a gene: 4. The CDR3 contains 13 residues. Germline values: CDR1 SNHLY, CDR2 FYNNEI. CDR3 coding DNA: TGTGCCAGCAGCGTACAGGGGAAAGAGACCCAGTACTTC. Protein: CASSVQGKETQYF.